The rows below give T cell receptor beta chains drawn from one sample of a study of blood T cell repertoires in COVID-19. Measured with immunoSEQ multiplex PCR; TCRdb has only the in-frame clones, and not every one. This sample has roughly 200,000 clones, with around 77% found just once. Sequencing was done on a sample of peripheral blood. The receptors were gathered from a man between 65 and 79 years old with active or convalescent COVID-19. Both conserved end residues are part of each CDR3. The order of the fields is J gene, V gene, clone size, D gene, CDR3 DNA, CDR3 protein. The D gene is left open where the match is weak. A row's size may be missing; if present it is once, few, many or a size class.

>TRBJ2-1|TRBV2|-|TRBD1
TGTGCCAGCATACGGCAGGGGGACTACAATGAGCAGTTCTTC
CASIRQGDYNEQFF
>TRBJ1-1|TRBV19|-|-
TGTGCCAGTAGTAGCCAGGGTCGGGTGGAAGCTTTCTTT
CASSSQGRVEAFF
>TRBJ2-5|TRBV7-2|-|-
TGTGCCAGCGGCCCGTCAGCGGGAGAGACCCAGTACTTC
CASGPSAGETQYF
>TRBJ2-1|TRBV6-5|-|TRBD2
TGTGCCAGCAGTTACACGCGACTAGCGTATACAAATGAGCAGTTCTTC
CASSYTRLAYTNEQFF
>TRBJ2-7|TRBV7-2|-|TRBD2
TGTGCCAGCAGCCCCGGCGGGACTAGCGGGTACAAGAGCTCCTACGAGCAGTACTTC
CASSPGGTSGYKSSYEQYF
>TRBJ2-3|TRBV13|-|-
TGTGCCAGCAGCTTAATGCAGGGAGATACGCAGTATTTT
CASSLMQGDTQYF
>TRBJ2-1|TRBV24-1|-|-
TGTGCCACCAGACCTCGACTACTCCGCGGTTCCTACAATGAGCAGTTCTTC
CATRPRLLRGSYNEQFF
>TRBJ2-7|TRBV28|-|-
TGTGCCAGCACAGTTTCCCTCTCCTACGAGCAGTACTTC
CASTVSLSYEQYF
>TRBJ2-1|TRBV4-2|-|TRBD2
TGTGCCAGCAGCCAAGGTGGTAGCGGGGGCCAAAGCTCCTACAATGAGCAGTTCTTC
CASSQGGSGGQSSYNEQFF
>TRBJ1-1|TRBV10-3|-|TRBD1
TGTGCCATCACCGACAGGGGGAACACTGAAGCTTTCTTT
CAITDRGNTEAFF
>TRBJ1-5|TRBV2|few|TRBD1
TGTGCCAGCAGAGCGCACAGGGGGCGCAGCAATCAGCCCCAGCATTTT
CASRAHRGRSNQPQHF
>TRBJ1-4|TRBV19|-|TRBD1
TGTGCCACCGCCCGGGACAGAGGTGAAAAACTGTTTTTT
CATARDRGEKLFF
>TRBJ1-1|TRBV5-1|-|TRBD1
TGCGCCAGCAGCTTGAGTAGGGGGCTCACTGAAGCTTTCTTT
CASSLSRGLTEAFF
>TRBJ2-3|TRBV7-2|-|-
TGTGCCAGCAGCTTAAGTATCGCGGGAGATACGCAGTATTTT
CASSLSIAGDTQYF
>TRBJ2-3|TRBV29-1|-|-
TGCAGCGTTGTAGGGGGTCTAGGCACAGATACGCAGTATTTT
CSVVGGLGTDTQYF
>TRBJ1-4|TRBV4-2|-|TRBD1
TGTGCCAGCCGGCAGGGGGATGAAAAACTGTTTTTT
CASRQGDEKLFF
>TRBJ2-7|TRBV5-5|-|TRBD1
TGTGCCAGCAGCTCCGGGACAGGGGGATACGAGCAGTACTTC
CASSSGTGGYEQYF
>TRBJ2-3|TRBV14|-|TRBD1
TGTGCCAGCAGCCACTTACAGGGGGCCGAAGATACGCAGTATTTT
CASSHLQGAEDTQYF
>TRBJ1-2|TRBV7-9|-|-
TGTGCCAGCAGCCCCTCCCCAGGATATTATGGCTACACCTTC
CASSPSPGYYGYTF
>TRBJ1-1|TRBV11-3|-|-
TGTGCCAGCAGCTCCTCGACAGGTAGGGGGACTGAAGCTTTCTTT
CASSSSTGRGTEAFF
>TRBJ1-1|TRBV3-1/TRBV3-2|-|-
TGTGCCAGCAGCCAGGACTCAAGGAACACTGAAGCTTTCTTT
CASSQDSRNTEAFF
>TRBJ2-7|TRBV11-2|-|-
TGTGCCAGCAGCCCAGCCGGAGATCCCTACGAGCAGTACTTC
CASSPAGDPYEQYF
>TRBJ1-4|TRBV12-5|-|TRBD1
TGTGCTAGTGGTTTGGGACAGGGGGGTGAAAAACTGTTTTTT
CASGLGQGGEKLFF
>TRBJ1-2|TRBV5-1|-|-
TGCGCCAGCAGCCCCGGCGGCAATTCTAACTATGGCTACACCTTC
CASSPGGNSNYGYTF
>TRBJ2-1|TRBV5-1|-|TRBD2
TGCGCCAGCAGCTTGGGAGGTAGCGGGGATTACAATGAGCAGTTCTTC
CASSLGGSGDYNEQFF
>TRBJ2-7|TRBV19|-|-
TGTGCCAGTAGTGCCCGGGATTACGAGCAGTACTTC
CASSARDYEQYF
>TRBJ2-1|TRBV15|-|TRBD2
TGTGCCACCAGCAGAGATTTGCAACTAGCGGGAGTTGGTGAGCAGTTCTTC
CATSRDLQLAGVGEQFF
>TRBJ2-1|TRBV19|few|-
TGTGCCAGTAGTATCCAGCGGGTGAACAATGAGCAGTTCTTC
CASSIQRVNNEQFF
>TRBJ1-5|TRBV7-9|once|-
TGTGCCAGCAGCTTAGGGCAGGCTATGGGAGGCAATCAGCCCCAGCATTTT
CASSLGQAMGGNQPQHF
>TRBJ1-6|TRBV12-3/TRBV12-4|once|-
TGTGCCAGCCAAGTAAGGGGTTCACCCCTCCACTTT
CASQVRGSPLHF
>TRBJ1-4|TRBV7-9|-|TRBD1
TGTGCCAGCAGCCACTACAGGGGGGTGGAGGAAAAACTGTTTTTT
CASSHYRGVEEKLFF
>TRBJ2-3|TRBV5-4|-|-
TGTGCCAGCAGCTTGAATGGAGCCCACACAGATACGCAGTATTTT
CASSLNGAHTDTQYF
>TRBJ2-1|TRBV6-5|-|TRBD2
TGTGCCAGCAGGGGGACTAGCAGATACAATGAGCAGTTCTTC
CASRGTSRYNEQFF
>TRBJ2-7|TRBV5-1|-|TRBD1
TGCGCCAGCAGCCAATCGGGACAGGGAACTATCGAGCAGTACTTC
CASSQSGQGTIEQYF
>TRBJ1-1|TRBV19|-|-
TGTGCCAGTACCCCACGAGATATGAACACTGAAGCTTTCTTT
CASTPRDMNTEAFF
>TRBJ1-1|TRBV4-2|few|-
TGTGCCAGCAGCCACGGACGGGGCACTGAAGCTTTCTTT
CASSHGRGTEAFF
>TRBJ1-6|TRBV28|-|-
TGTGCCAGCAGTATCTTAGTAAATTCACCCCTCCACTTT
CASSILVNSPLHF
>TRBJ1-1|TRBV6-2/TRBV6-3|-|-
TGTGCCAGCAGTTATGTATTCAGGGAAGCTTTCTTT
CASSYVFREAFF